The clone carrying this T cell receptor beta chain has just a few counts. The antigen is unknown. It was with unique molecular identifiers that the TCRbeta library was prepared. Each CDR3 protein is one row after TCRdb ran MiXCR on the PCR reads. The data show over 450,000 distinct CDR3 sequences, roughly 10% seen once. V was clipped by 7 bases and J by 2 bases; unmatched bases: 8. This CDR3 has 15 residues. Germline V lookup: CDR1 SGHVS, CDR2 FNYEAQ. The sample comes from a study of T-cell reconstitution after alpha-beta-depleted transplantation in children. Whole-study results and caveats: Reportedly, roughly two months post-transplant, alpha-beta T cells arose from several hundred expanded graft clones. At one year after transplant, newly produced T cells mostly accounted for T-cell counts and diversity.

The TCR was taken from a child aged 2 to 15 with inherited bone marrow failure, due to receive a stem cell transplant. V is TRBV7-6 and J is TRBJ2-3, with TRBD2 matching over 8 bases. Sequences were derived from PBMCs, sampled before TCRalphabeta/CD19-depleted stem cell transplant. CDR3 in amino acids: CASTHRGGDTDTQYF. CDR3 nucleotide sequence: TGTGCCAGCACCCACCGGGGGGGGGACACAGATACGCAGTATTTT. Full variable domain (remainder filled in from reference TRBV7-6 and TRBJ2-3): GAGVSQSPRYKVTKRGQDVALRCDPISGHVSLYWYRQALGQGPEFLTYFNYEAQQDKSGLPNDRFSAERPEGSISTLTIQRTEQRDSAMYRCASTHRGGDTDTQYFGPGTRLTVL.